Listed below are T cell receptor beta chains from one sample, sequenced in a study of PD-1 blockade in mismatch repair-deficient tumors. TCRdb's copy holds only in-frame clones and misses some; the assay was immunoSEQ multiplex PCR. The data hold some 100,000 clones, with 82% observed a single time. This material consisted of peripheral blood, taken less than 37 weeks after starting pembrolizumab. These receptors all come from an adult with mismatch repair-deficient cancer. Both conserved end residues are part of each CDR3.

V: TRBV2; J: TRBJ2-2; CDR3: CASSFDRGRTGELFF
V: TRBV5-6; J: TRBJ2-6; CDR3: CASSLPGGYFSSGANVLTF
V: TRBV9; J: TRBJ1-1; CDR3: CASSVDLGYTEAFF
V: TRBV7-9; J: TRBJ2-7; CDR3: CASSSSRDRGYHEQYF
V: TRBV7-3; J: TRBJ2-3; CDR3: CASSLGTGLDTQYF
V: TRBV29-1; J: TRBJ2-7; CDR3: CSVEDLGTSGRAREQYF
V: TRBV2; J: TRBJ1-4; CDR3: CASSARQERTNEKLFF
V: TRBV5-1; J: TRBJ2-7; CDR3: CASSGGDYKAYEQYF
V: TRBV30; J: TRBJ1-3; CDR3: CAWTYLGSSGNTIYF
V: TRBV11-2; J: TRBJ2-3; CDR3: CASSLDGRDTDTQYF
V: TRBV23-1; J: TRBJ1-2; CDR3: CASLYVSGYTF
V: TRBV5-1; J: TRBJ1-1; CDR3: CASSQFPGSNTEAFF
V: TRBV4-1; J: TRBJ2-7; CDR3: CASSQAIAKSYEQYF
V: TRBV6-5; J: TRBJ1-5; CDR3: CASSLKAGDQPQHF
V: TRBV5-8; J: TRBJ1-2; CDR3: CASSLHGGANYGYTF
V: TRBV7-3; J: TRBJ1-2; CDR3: CASSWDRGGYGYTF
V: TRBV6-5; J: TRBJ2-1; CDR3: CASSQLATSYNEQFF
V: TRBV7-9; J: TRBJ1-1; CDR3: CASSLDSTGQENPFF
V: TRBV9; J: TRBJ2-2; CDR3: CASSVLSVDGELFF
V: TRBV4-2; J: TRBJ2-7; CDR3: CASSQAWGRTSPSYEQYF
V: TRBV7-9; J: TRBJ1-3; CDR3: CASSLASGGGNTIYF
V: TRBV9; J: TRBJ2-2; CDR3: CASSLHSGSVTGELFF
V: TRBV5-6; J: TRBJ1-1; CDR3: CASSLDGTGGGTEAFF
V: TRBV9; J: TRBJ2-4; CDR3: CASSATGTGKNIQYF
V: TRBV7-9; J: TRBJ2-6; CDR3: CASSSDYRAGANVLTF
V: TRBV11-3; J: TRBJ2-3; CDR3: CASSSTPDRTDTQYF
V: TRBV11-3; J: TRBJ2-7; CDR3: CASSLVSSSGEQYF
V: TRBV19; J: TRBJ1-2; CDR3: CASSPPSEYYGYTF
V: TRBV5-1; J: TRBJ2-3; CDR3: CASSLTGVGDTQYF
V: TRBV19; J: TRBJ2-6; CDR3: CASRWQGDWANVLTF
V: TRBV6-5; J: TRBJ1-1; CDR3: CASRSPSGYTEAFF
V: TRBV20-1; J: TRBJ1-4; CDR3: CSSLEDEKLFF
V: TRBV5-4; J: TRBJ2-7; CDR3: CASSLGPYSYEQYF
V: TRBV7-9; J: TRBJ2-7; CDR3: CASSSSWGYEQYF
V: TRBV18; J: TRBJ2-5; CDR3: CASSPGVGQETQYF
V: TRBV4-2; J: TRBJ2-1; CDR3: CASSQGSGMVAYNEQFF